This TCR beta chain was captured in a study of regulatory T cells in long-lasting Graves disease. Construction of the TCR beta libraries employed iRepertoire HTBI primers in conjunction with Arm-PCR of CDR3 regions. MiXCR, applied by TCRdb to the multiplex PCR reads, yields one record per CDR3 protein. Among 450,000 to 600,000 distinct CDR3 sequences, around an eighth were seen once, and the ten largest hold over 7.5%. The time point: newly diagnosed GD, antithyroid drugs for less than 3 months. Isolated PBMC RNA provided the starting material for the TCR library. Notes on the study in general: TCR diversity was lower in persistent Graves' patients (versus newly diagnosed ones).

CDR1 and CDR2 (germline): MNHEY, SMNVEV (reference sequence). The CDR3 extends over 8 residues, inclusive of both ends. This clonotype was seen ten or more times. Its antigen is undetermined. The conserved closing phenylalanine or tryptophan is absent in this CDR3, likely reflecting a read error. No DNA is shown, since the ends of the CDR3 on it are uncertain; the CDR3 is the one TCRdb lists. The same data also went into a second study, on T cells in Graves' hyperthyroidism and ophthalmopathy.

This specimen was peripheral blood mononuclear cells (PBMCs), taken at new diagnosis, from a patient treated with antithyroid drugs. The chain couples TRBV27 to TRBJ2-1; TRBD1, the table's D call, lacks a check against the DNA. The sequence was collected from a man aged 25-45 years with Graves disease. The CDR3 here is CASSRHPP.